This T cell receptor beta chain was identified in a study of OX40 agonist ivuxolimab in advanced cancers. Study-wide results and caveats: Antigen targets of the expanded peripheral T cells went undetermined.

Clones were sequenced by immunoSEQ multiplex PCR, and TCRdb holds only the in-frame ones, with some missing. The sample shows fewer than 80,000 clones, 85% of them seen only once. The V gene lost 0 bases and the J gene lost 5 bases, with 17 bases spanning the gap. Germline CDR1 reads SGDLS; CDR2 reads YYNGEE. The CDR3 length is 16 residues. Worth noting for this clone: Its antigen remains unknown.

Blood samples were obtained at baseline, cycle 4 day 1, and cycle 7 day 1. This sequence originates from an adult with an advanced solid tumor such as melanoma, head and neck, liver or kidney cancer. V gene TRBV9 combines with J gene TRBJ2-5; the D call may be TRBD1 or TRBD2 (7 bases each). The source was CD4+ or CD8+ T cells sorted from blood, collected in a trial of the OX40 agonist ivuxolimab. The CDR3 protein is CASSVGEGARSETQYF. In nucleotides, the CDR3 is TGTGCCAGCAGCGTAGGGGAGGGGGCGCGGAGTGAGACCCAGTACTTC. Variable domain in full (rest from reference TRBV9 and TRBJ2-5): DSGVTQTPKHLITATGQRVTLRCSPRSGDLSVYWYQQSLDQGLQFLIQYYNGEERAKGNILERFSAQQFPDLHSELNLSSLELGDSALYFCASSVGEGARSETQYFGPGTRLLVL.